This T cell receptor beta chain was captured by sequencing in a study of T cell therapy after organ transplantation. Generated by immunoSEQ multiplex PCR, the TCRdb table keeps only in-frame clones and is missing some. This table holds about 20,000 clones, roughly 84% found once. As concerns this clone: What it recognizes is unknown.

This CDR3 contains 13 residues. Per the germline V gene, CDR1 is SGHAT and CDR2 is FQDESV (reference sequence). Trimming pared 6 bases from V and 1 base from J, leaving 7 bases between. As to time point: 20-29 weeks after completion of therapy. V and J are TRBV11-1 and TRBJ2-1; D is uncertain. Here the sequenced sample was CD8+ T cells from blood, taken after autologous CMV-specific T cell therapy. The sequence came from a human patient who had received a solid organ transplant and had CMV disease. Some T cells may originate from the graft donor. In nucleotides, the CDR3 is TGTGCCAGCAGGTCGGATTCCTACAATGAGCAGTTCTTC. It codes for CASRSDSYNEQFF.